These T cell receptor beta chains were read from a single sample in a study of cytomegalovirus exposure and HLA in healthy donors. The table came from immunoSEQ multiplex PCR; TCRdb's copy has only in-frame clones and leaves some out. The table shows over 110,000 clones, with about 76% occurring only once. Sequences were obtained from PBMCs. All receptors come from a female donor in good health and CMV-seronegative. The conserved cysteine and the conserved F or W are not part of the CDR3 here. Each record gives: D gene, V gene, clone size, J gene, CDR3 protein. The D gene is left open where the match is weak. Rows give clone size only sometimes, using once, few, many, or a class for an expanded clone.

>.|TRBV13|.|TRBJ2-1
ASSSLIGRGASYNEQF
>TRBD2|TRBV4-3|.|TRBJ2-7
ASSQAFTSGSYEQY
>TRBD1|TRBV5-1|few|TRBJ1-1
ASSGGTANTEAF
>TRBD1|TRBV30|.|TRBJ1-2
AWSLLGQGGSGYT
>.|TRBV6-5|.|TRBJ2-7
ASTNRGEQY
>.|TRBV7-2|.|TRBJ1-3
ASGGANSGNTIY
>TRBD2|TRBV10-2|.|TRBJ2-7
ASSGSGRVYEQY
>.|TRBV6-1|.|TRBJ1-5
ASSEASVAIQPQH
>.|TRBV28|.|TRBJ1-1
ASSPQGNTEAF
>.|TRBV7-9|once|TRBJ2-5
ASSLPGLQETQY
>.|TRBV19|.|TRBJ1-3
ASRGLSSGNTIY
>TRBD1|TRBV7-2|.|TRBJ2-5
ASSLQGAVVETQY
>TRBD2|TRBV10-3|.|TRBJ2-3
AMHGEGRDTQY
>TRBD1|TRBV7-7|.|TRBJ2-7
ASSAGTAYEQY
>TRBD2|TRBV11-2|once|TRBJ2-7
ASSLWTSGKYEQY
>.|TRBV7-9|.|TRBJ1-6
ASSLDTYNSPLH
>TRBD2|TRBV2|.|TRBJ2-1
ASSGRERSYNEQF
>TRBD2|TRBV7-3|.|TRBJ2-2
ASSMTSGATGELF
>.|TRBV5-8|.|TRBJ1-5
ASSLNREGGDTQPQH
>.|TRBV6-5|few|TRBJ1-1
ATMRAVGGVAEAF
>TRBD2|TRBV6-6|.|TRBJ2-1
ASIRTSDNEQF
>.|TRBV6-1|.|TRBJ1-4
ARRTVYEKLF
>.|TRBV5-1|.|TRBJ2-3
ASSLGGPSTDTQY
>.|TRBV6-1|.|TRBJ1-1
ASSEALQDLGTEAF
>TRBD1|TRBV7-6|once|TRBJ2-1
ASSFGQGAYNEQF
>.|TRBV4-3|.|TRBJ2-1
ASSQKRDEQF
>TRBD1|TRBV5-8|.|TRBJ2-3
ASSQRQGASTQY